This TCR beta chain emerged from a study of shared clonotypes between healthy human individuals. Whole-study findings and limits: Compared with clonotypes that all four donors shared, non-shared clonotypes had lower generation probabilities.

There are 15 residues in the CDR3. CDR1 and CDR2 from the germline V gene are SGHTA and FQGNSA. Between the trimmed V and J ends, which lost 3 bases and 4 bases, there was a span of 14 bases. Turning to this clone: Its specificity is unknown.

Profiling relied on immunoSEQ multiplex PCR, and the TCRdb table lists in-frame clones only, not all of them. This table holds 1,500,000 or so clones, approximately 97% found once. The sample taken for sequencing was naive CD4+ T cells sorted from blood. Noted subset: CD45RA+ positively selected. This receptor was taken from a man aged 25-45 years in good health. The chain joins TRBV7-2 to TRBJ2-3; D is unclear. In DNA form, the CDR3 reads TGTGCCAGCAGCTTTGGCTGGAGAGGCGCAGATACGCAGTATTTT. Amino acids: CASSFGWRGADTQYF.